The sample holds one count of the clone carrying this T cell receptor (beta chain). The data belong to a study of blood T cell repertoires in COVID-19. In the study overall: Specimens from acute and convalescent COVID-19 originated in the United States, Italy and Spain. The cDNA or gDNA used as material had been derived from T cells, B-cell-depleted T cells, or PBMCs.

As originally analysed: Reference gene primer amplification yielded estimated nucleated cell counts. Method: immunoSEQ multiplex PCR; TCRdb's copy keeps in-frame clones and lacks some. V, J and clone size derive from that table, while D and trimming were established from the DNA sequence. Of around 150,000 clones detected, 87% appear once; the ten largest clones hold 2% to 3%. Germline V CDR1 and CDR2: MNHEY, SVGEGT. V lost 5 bases and J lost 6; bases outside the gene matches: 7. This CDR3 is built from 15 residues. This TCR was recovered from a man aged 50 to 60 with active COVID-19. Sequenced sample: peripheral blood. The rearrangement joins TRBV6-2 or TRBV6-3 to TRBJ1-4; 9 positions agree with TRBD1. The CDR3 region is CASSHPDRGDEKLFF. Here the CDR3 DNA reads TGTGCCAGCAGTCACCCGGACAGGGGTGATGAAAAACTGTTTTTT.